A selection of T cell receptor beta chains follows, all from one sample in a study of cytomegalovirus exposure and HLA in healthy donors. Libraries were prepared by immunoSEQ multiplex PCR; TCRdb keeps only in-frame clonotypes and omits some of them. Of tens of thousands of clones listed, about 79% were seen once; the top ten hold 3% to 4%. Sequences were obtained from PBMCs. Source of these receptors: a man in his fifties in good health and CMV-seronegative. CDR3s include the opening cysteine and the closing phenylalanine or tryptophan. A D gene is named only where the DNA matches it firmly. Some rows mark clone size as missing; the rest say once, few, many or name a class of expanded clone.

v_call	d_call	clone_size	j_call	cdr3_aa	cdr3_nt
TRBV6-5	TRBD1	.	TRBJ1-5	CASRGQPGQPQHF	TGTGCCAGCAGGGGACAGCCGGGTCAGCCCCAGCATTTT
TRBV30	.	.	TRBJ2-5	CAWSVLRQQETQYF	TGTGCCTGGAGTGTACTGAGACAGCAAGAGACCCAGTACTTC
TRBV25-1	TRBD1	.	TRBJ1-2	CASSSQGTHYGYTF	TGTGCCAGCAGTTCACAGGGGACCCACTATGGCTACACCTTC
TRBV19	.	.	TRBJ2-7	CASSAVASYEQYF	TGTGCCAGTAGTGCAGTAGCTTCCTACGAGCAGTACTTC
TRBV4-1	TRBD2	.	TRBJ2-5	CASSLINGLAGQETQYF	TGCGCCAGCAGCCTGATTAATGGACTAGCGGGGCAAGAGACCCAGTACTTC
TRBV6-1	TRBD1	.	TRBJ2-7	CASSPQEIGTVEQYF	TGTGCCAGCAGTCCGCAAGAAATAGGGACAGTCGAGCAGTACTTC
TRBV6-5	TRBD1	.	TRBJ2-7	CASSYTRQGNYEQYF	TGTGCCAGCAGTTACACCAGACAGGGTAACTACGAGCAGTACTTC
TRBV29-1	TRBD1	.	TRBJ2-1	CSVGGTGSYNEQFF	TGCAGCGTGGGTGGGACAGGTTCCTACAATGAGCAGTTCTTC
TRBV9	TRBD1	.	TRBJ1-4	CASSGFDRGNEKLFF	TGTGCCAGCAGCGGGTTCGACAGGGGGAACGAAAAACTGTTTTTT
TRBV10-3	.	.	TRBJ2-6	CAIRGGGGNTGANVLTF	TGTGCCATCAGGGGAGGGGGGGGTAACACTGGGGCCAACGTCCTGACTTTC
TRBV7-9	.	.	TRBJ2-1	CSSSSTQKEQFF	TGTTCCAGCAGCTCGACTCAGAAGGAGCAGTTCTTC
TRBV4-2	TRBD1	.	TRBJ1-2	CASSHLDRGKYGYTF	TGTGCCAGCAGCCACCTGGACAGGGGAAAGTATGGCTACACCTTC
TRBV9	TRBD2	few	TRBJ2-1	CASSVSGSYNEQFF	TGTGCCAGCAGCGTTAGCGGGAGCTACAATGAGCAGTTCTTC
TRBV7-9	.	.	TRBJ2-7	CASSGRAEASNEQYF	TGTGCCAGCAGCGGCCGGGCGGAGGCCTCTAACGAGCAGTACTTC
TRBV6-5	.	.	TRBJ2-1	CASSYQGSSYNEQFF	TGTGCCAGCAGTTATCAGGGAAGCTCCTACAATGAGCAGTTCTTC
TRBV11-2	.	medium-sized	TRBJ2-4	CASSLPARAEEGKNIQYF	TGTGCCAGCAGCTTACCTGCCCGGGCAGAGGAGGGCAAAAACATTCAGTACTTC
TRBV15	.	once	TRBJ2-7	CATSRDPPTEQYF	TGTGCCACCAGCAGAGATCCTCCAACCGAGCAGTACTTC
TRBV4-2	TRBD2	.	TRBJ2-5	CASSQDSWGTMLQETQYF	TGTGCCAGCAGCCAAGATAGTTGGGGGACTATGCTCCAAGAGACCCAGTACTTC
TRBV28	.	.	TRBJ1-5	CASSFQGVSNQPQHF	TGTGCCAGCAGTTTCCAGGGTGTTAGCAATCAGCCCCAGCATTTT
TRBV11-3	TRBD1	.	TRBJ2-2	CASSRGQGAGELFF	TGTGCCAGCAGCCGGGGACAGGGGGCCGGGGAGCTGTTTTTT
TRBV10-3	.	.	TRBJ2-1	CAISGGTLNEQFF	TGTGCCATCAGTGGCGGGACTCTCAATGAGCAGTTCTTC
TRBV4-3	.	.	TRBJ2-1	CASSWEAVVVSYNEQFF	TGCGCCAGCAGCTGGGAGGCGGTGGTGGTATCCTACAATGAGCAGTTCTTC
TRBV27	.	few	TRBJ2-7	CASSSPMASGLLREQYF	TGTGCCAGCAGTTCCCCAATGGCGAGCGGACTTCTACGAGAGCAGTACTTC
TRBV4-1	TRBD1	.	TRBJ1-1	CASSQEPPGGVEAFF	TGCGCCAGCAGCCAAGAACCACCAGGGGGAGTGGAAGCTTTCTTT
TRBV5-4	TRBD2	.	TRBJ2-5	CASSPTSGSQETQYF	TGTGCCAGCAGCCCGACTAGCGGGAGCCAAGAGACCCAGTACTTC
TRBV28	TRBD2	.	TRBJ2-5	CASSSRGASGSYQETQYF	TGTGCCAGCAGTTCTCGTGGCGCTAGCGGGTCGTACCAAGAGACCCAGTACTTC
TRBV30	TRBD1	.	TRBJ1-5	CAWRSLITAGTGGVNQPQHF	TGTGCCTGGAGGAGCTTAATAACTGCCGGGACAGGGGGGGTTAATCAGCCCCAGCATTTT
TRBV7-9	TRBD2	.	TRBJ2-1	CASSTRGGVYNEQFF	TGTGCCAGCAGCACCCGGGGGGGGGTATACAATGAGCAGTTCTTC
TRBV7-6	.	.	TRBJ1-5	CASSLPPGNQPQHF	TGTGCCAGCAGCTTACCCCCGGGGAACCAGCCCCAGCATTTT
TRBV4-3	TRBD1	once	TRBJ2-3	CASSQEVRGRADTQYF	TGCGCCAGCAGCCAAGAAGTAAGGGGGCGGGCAGATACGCAGTATTTT
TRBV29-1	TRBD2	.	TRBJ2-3	CSVEAWQNGRAGDTQYF	TGCAGCGTTGAAGCGTGGCAGAACGGGAGGGCCGGAGATACGCAGTATTTT
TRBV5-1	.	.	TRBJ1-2	CASSLAWGDANYGYTF	TGCGCCAGCAGCTTGGCCTGGGGGGATGCTAACTATGGCTACACCTTC
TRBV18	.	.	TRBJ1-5	CASSVSSGRGDQPQHF	TGTGCCAGCTCGGTTTCTTCCGGGAGGGGGGATCAGCCCCAGCATTTT
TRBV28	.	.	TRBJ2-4	CASSLQRGIQYF	TGTGCCAGCAGTCTCCAACGGGGCATTCAGTACTTC
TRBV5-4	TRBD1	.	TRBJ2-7	CASSLRDRAHEQYF	TGTGCCAGCAGCTTGCGGGACAGGGCCCACGAGCAGTACTTC
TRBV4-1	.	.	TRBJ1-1	CASSRLRDTLNTEAFF	TGCGCCAGCAGCCGCCTCCGGGACACATTGAACACTGAAGCTTTCTTT
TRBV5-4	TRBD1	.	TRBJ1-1	CASSPVGQVNTEAFF	TGTGCCAGCAGCCCGGTCGGACAGGTGAACACTGAAGCTTTCTTT
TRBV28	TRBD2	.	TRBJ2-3	CASSFGLETSTDTQYF	TGTGCCAGCAGTTTCGGACTAGAGACTAGCACAGATACGCAGTATTTT
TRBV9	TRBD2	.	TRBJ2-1	CASSASGRAIGEQFF	TGTGCCAGCAGCGCTAGCGGGAGGGCCATCGGGGAGCAGTTCTTC
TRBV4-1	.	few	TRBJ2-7	CASSQDKPSGSYEQYF	TGCGCCAGCAGCCAAGATAAGCCATCGGGGTCCTACGAGCAGTACTTC
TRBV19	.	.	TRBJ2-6	CASSNLGLSGANVLTF	TGTGCCAGTAGTAACCTGGGACTCTCTGGGGCCAACGTCCTGACTTTC
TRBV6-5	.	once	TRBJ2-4	CASSYTNPAKNIQYF	TGTGCCAGCAGTTACACAAACCCAGCCAAAAACATTCAGTACTTC
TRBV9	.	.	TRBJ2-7	CASSVGPQGGEQYF	TGTGCCAGCAGCGTAGGGCCCCAGGGGGGCGAGCAGTACTTC
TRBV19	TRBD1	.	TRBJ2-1	CASSIDSRTGWRFF	TGTGCCAGTAGTATAGATTCTCGGACAGGGTGGCGGTTCTTC
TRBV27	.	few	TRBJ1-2	CASSAVVWGRGSGYTF	TGTGCCAGCAGTGCCGTTGTCTGGGGCAGGGGATCTGGCTACACCTTC
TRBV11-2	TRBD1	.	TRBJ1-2	CASSLGDRGLDGYTF	TGTGCCAGCAGCTTAGGGGACAGGGGATTGGATGGCTACACCTTC